This T cell receptor beta chain was captured by sequencing in a study of vaccination effects on CD4 cells after COVID-19. Points on this clone: The target antigen is unknown.

Following an approximately ten-day culture, CD4+ T cells were purified. Profiling relied on immunoSEQ multiplex PCR, and the TCRdb table lists in-frame clones only, not all of them. The sample contains around 50,000 clones, around 76% of which appear only once. Overall study results and limits: In convalescent patients, vaccine-induced clones largely differed from infection-induced clones.

The CDR3 loop spans 13 amino acids. V shed 3 bases and J shed 8 bases, with 11 bases lying between them. CDR1 is SGHVS and CDR2 is FQNEAQ in the germline V gene. Source: CD4+ T cells from PBMCs cultured without peptide, taken before COVID-19 vaccination. This TCR was recovered from a human donor who had a prior SARS-CoV-2 infection. The chain links TRBV7-8 to TRBJ2-1, with D possibly being TRBD2 (5 bases). In DNA form, the CDR3 reads TGTGCCAGCAGCTTCGAACTAGTTTATGAGCAGTTCTTC. Its translation: CASSFELVYEQFF.